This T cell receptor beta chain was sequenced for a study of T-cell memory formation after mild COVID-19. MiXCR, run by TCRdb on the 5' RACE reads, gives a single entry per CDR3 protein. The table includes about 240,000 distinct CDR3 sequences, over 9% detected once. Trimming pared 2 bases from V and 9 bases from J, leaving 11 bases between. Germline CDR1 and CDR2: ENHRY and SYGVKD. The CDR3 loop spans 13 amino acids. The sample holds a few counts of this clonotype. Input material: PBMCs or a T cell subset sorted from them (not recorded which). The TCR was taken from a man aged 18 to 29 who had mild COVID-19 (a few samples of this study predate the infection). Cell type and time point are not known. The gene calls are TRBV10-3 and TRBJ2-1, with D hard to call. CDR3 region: CAISEPSFGEQFF. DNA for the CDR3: TGTGCCATCAGTGAGCCATCGTTTGGTGAGCAGTTCTTC.